This TCR beta chain appears in the sequencing data of a study of shared clonotypes between healthy human individuals. The CDR3 runs 11 residues. Trimming left V 2 bases short and J 7 bases short, with 4 bases between. Germline assignment: CDR1 SGHKS and CDR2 YYEKEE (reference sequence). The method was immunoSEQ multiplex PCR; TCRdb's version includes in-frame clones alone and lacks a portion of them. The table has 2 million to 2.5 million clones, 90% to 96% seen once. The sample comprised naive CD4+ T cells sorted from blood. Regarding subset: CD45RA+ positively selected. The clonotype comes from a man between 18 and 29 years old in good health. The chain uses TRBV5-5 and TRBJ2-1; unclear D gene. CDR3 nucleotide sequence: TGTGCCAGCAGCTTTGAAAATGAGCAGTTCTTC. It translates to CASSFENEQFF.